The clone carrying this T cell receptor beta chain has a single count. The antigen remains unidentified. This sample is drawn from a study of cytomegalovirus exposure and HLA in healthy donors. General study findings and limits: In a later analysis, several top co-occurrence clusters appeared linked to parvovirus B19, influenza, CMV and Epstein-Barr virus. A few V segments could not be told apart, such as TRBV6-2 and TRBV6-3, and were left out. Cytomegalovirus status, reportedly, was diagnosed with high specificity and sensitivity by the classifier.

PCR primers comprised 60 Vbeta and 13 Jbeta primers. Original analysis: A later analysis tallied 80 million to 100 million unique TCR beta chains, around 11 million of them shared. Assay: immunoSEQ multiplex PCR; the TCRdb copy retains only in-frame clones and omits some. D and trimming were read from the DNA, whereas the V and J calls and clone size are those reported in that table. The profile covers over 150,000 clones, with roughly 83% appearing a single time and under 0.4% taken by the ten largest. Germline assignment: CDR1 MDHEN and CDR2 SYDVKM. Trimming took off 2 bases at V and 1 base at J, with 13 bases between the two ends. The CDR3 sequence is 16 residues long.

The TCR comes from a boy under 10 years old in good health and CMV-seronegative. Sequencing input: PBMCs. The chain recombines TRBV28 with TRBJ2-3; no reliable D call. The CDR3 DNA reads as TGTGCCAGCAGTTTAAGAGGAGCTCCTGGCACAGATACGCAGTATTTT. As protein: CASSLRGAPGTDTQYF.